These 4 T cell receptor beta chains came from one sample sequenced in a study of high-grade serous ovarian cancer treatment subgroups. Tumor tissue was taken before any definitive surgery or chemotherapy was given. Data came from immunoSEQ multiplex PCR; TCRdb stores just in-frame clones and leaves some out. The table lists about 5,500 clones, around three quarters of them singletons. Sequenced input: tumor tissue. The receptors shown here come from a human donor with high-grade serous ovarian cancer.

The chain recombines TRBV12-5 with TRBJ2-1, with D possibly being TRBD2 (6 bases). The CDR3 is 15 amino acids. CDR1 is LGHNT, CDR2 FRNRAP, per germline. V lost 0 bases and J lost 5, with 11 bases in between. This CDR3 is CASGLVLGGDNEQFF. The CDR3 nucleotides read TGTGCTAGTGGTTTGGTCCTTGGCGGGGACAATGAGCAGTTCTTC.

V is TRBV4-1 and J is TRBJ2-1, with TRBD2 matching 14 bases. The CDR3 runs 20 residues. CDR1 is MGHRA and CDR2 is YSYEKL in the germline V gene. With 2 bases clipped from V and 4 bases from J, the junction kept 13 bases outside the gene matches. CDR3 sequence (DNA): TGCGCCAGCAGCCAATTTGCGGGACTAGCGGGAGATCACTTTTACAATGAGCAGTTCTTC. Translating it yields CASSQFAGLAGDHFYNEQFF.

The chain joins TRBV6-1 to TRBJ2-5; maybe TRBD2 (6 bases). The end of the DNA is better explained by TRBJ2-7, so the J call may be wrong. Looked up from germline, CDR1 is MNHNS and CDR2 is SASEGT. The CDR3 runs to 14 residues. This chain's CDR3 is CASSDSGVLNEQYF. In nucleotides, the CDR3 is TGTGCCAGCAGTGACTCGGGGGTGCTTAACGAGCAGTACTTC.

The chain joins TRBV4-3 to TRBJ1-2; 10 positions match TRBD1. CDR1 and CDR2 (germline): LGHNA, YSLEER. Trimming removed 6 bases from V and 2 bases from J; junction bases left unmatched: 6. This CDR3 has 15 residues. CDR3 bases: TGCGCCAGCAGACTTCGACAGGGGGCAAACTATGGCTACACCTTC. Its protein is CASRLRQGANYGYTF.